The rows below give T cell receptor beta chains drawn from one sample of a study of lymphopenia after photon versus proton radiotherapy. Using immunoSEQ multiplex PCR, the repertoire was profiled, and TCRdb retains in-frame clones only, with some absent. Of more than 4,000 clones listed, approximately 88% are singletons. This specimen consisted of peripheral blood, obtained from a patient treated with photon-based radiotherapy. Source of these receptors: a man of 80 years or more with cholangiocarcinoma. The CDR3 runs from the conserved cysteine through the conserved F or W. The D gene is left open where the match is weak. Size tells how often a clone was seen (once, few, many) or the class of an expanded clone, and some rows leave it out.

DNA: TGTGCCAGCAGTGAAGCGGGGACAAGCTCCTACGAGCAGTACTTC; CDR3: CASSEAGTSSYEQYF; V: TRBV2; size: NA; D: NA; J: TRBJ2-7
DNA: TGTGCCAGCAGCAAACGGGTGGGCGAGACCCAGTACTTC; CDR3: CASSKRVGETQYF; V: TRBV7-9; size: NA; D: NA; J: TRBJ2-5
DNA: TGTGCCAGCAGTCGCGACAGCCTTGATCAGCCCCAGCATTTT; CDR3: CASSRDSLDQPQHF; V: TRBV6-1; size: NA; D: NA; J: TRBJ1-5
DNA: TGTGCCAGCAGATACCTCACAGATACGCAGTATTTT; CDR3: CASRYLTDTQYF; V: TRBV7-2; size: NA; D: NA; J: TRBJ2-3
DNA: TGTGCCAGCAGCTCCCGGGGTCGTTCCTACGAGCAGTACTTC; CDR3: CASSSRGRSYEQYF; V: TRBV7-2; size: NA; D: NA; J: TRBJ2-7
DNA: TGTGCCAGCAGGGAAACCGGGACAAGCTACAATGAGCAGTTCTTC; CDR3: CASRETGTSYNEQFF; V: TRBV7-3; size: NA; D: NA; J: TRBJ2-1
DNA: TGTGCCAGCAGTGAACAGGGCTCCTCTAACAATTCACCCCTCCACTTT; CDR3: CASSEQGSSNNSPLHF; V: TRBV2; size: NA; D: NA; J: TRBJ1-6
DNA: TGTGCCAGCAGCTCAAGCTCCTATGGCTACACCTTC; CDR3: CASSSSSYGYTF; V: TRBV7-9; size: NA; D: NA; J: TRBJ1-2
DNA: TGTGCCAGCAGCTTGGCCGGCCAGGGTGAAAAACTGTTTTTT; CDR3: CASSLAGQGEKLFF; V: TRBV5-6; size: NA; D: NA; J: TRBJ1-4
DNA: TGTGCCAGCAGTTACGAGGGGGGGTCTAATCAGCCCCAGCATTTT; CDR3: CASSYEGGSNQPQHF; V: TRBV6-5; size: NA; D: NA; J: TRBJ1-5
DNA: TGTGCCAGTAGTAACGGACCTCTACCTTTCTCCTACGAGCAGTACTTC; CDR3: CASSNGPLPFSYEQYF; V: TRBV19; size: NA; D: NA; J: TRBJ2-7
DNA: TGCGCCAGCAGTGGTGGGGGGCGTACAGATACGCAGTATTTT; CDR3: CASSGGGRTDTQYF; V: TRBV10-1; size: NA; D: NA; J: TRBJ2-3
DNA: TGTGCTGGGGACGGCTACAACTATGGCTACACCTTC; CDR3: CAGDGYNYGYTF; V: TRBV30; size: NA; D: NA; J: TRBJ1-2
DNA: TGCGCCAGCAGCACGACGACAGGGGGGGTCGATGAGCAGTTCTTC; CDR3: CASSTTTGGVDEQFF; V: TRBV5-1; size: NA; D: TRBD1; J: TRBJ2-1
DNA: TGTGCCACCATGGGAGGGACCGGGGAGCTGTTTTTT; CDR3: CATMGGTGELFF; V: TRBV9; size: NA; D: TRBD2; J: TRBJ2-2
DNA: TGTGCCAGTAGTATACGACAGGGGGCGAACACCGGGGAGCTGTTTTTT; CDR3: CASSIRQGANTGELFF; V: TRBV19; size: NA; D: TRBD1; J: TRBJ2-2
DNA: TGTGCCAGTCCCTGGACAGGGACCACCGGGGAGCTGTTTTTT; CDR3: CASPWTGTTGELFF; V: TRBV18; size: NA; D: TRBD1; J: TRBJ2-2
DNA: TGTGCCAGCAGCCCCCTAGCGGGGGGCGGGGGGACCCAGTACTTC; CDR3: CASSPLAGGGGTQYF; V: TRBV7-3; size: NA; D: TRBD2; J: TRBJ2-5
DNA: TGTGCCAGCAGCCCCCTTCAAGGGGGGGCGAACACTGAAGCTTTCTTT; CDR3: CASSPLQGGANTEAFF; V: TRBV5-4; size: NA; D: NA; J: TRBJ1-1
DNA: TGCGCCAGCAGCTTGACACCAGGGCTAGGAGAGACCCAGTACTTC; CDR3: CASSLTPGLGETQYF; V: TRBV5-1; size: NA; D: NA; J: TRBJ2-5
DNA: TGTGCCAGCAGTTTATTGGCCTCGGGCTACACCTTC; CDR3: CASSLLASGYTF; V: TRBV28; size: few; D: NA; J: TRBJ1-2
DNA: TGTGCCAGCAGTTTGGGGTCTCCCCAAACGGGAAATGAGCAGTTCTTC; CDR3: CASSLGSPQTGNEQFF; V: TRBV27; size: few; D: NA; J: TRBJ2-1
DNA: TGTGCCAGCTCGTTAACTAGCGGGGCGAACAATGAGCAGTTCTTC; CDR3: CASSLTSGANNEQFF; V: TRBV6-4; size: NA; D: TRBD2; J: TRBJ2-1
DNA: TGTGCCAGCAGCTTGGGGGGAAACGGTGGAAACACCATATATTTT; CDR3: CASSLGGNGGNTIYF; V: TRBV6-5; size: NA; D: NA; J: TRBJ1-3
DNA: TGCGCCAGCAGCAAACGGGGGGACAGGGGGACCACAGATACGCAGTATTTT; CDR3: CASSKRGDRGTTDTQYF; V: TRBV4-1; size: NA; D: TRBD1; J: TRBJ2-3
DNA: TGTGCCAGCAGTTTTAGCGGACAGGGCTCCTACGAGCAGTACTTC; CDR3: CASSFSGQGSYEQYF; V: TRBV28; size: NA; D: TRBD1; J: TRBJ2-7
DNA: TGTGCCAGCAGTCCGGACAGGGGGGACGAGCAGTACTTC; CDR3: CASSPDRGDEQYF; V: TRBV11-3; size: once; D: TRBD1; J: TRBJ2-7
DNA: TGTGCCAGCAGCGGGACAGGGCTTGGGGATTCACCCCTCCACTTT; CDR3: CASSGTGLGDSPLHF; V: TRBV6-1; size: once; D: TRBD1; J: TRBJ1-6
DNA: TGCGCCAGCAGCTTTGGGACCGCAAGCAATCAGCCCCAGCATTTT; CDR3: CASSFGTASNQPQHF; V: TRBV5-1; size: NA; D: NA; J: TRBJ1-5
DNA: TGTGCCAGCAGTGAAGAGGATCTGGGCGGTTGGGGCGGGGAGCTGTTTTTT; CDR3: CASSEEDLGGWGGELFF; V: TRBV6-1; size: NA; D: NA; J: TRBJ2-2
DNA: TGCGCCAGCAGTCAATCGGGGGACTTTACCTTGAACACTGAAGCTTTCTTT; CDR3: CASSQSGDFTLNTEAFF; V: TRBV23-1; size: NA; D: NA; J: TRBJ1-1
DNA: TGCGCCAGCACTTACAGGGGCGACATGAACACTGAAGCTTTCTTT; CDR3: CASTYRGDMNTEAFF; V: TRBV5-1; size: NA; D: TRBD1; J: TRBJ1-1
DNA: TGTGCCACCAGCAGCCCCCGCCCGGGGGGTGGGTACGAGCAGTACTTC; CDR3: CATSSPRPGGGYEQYF; V: TRBV15; size: NA; D: TRBD2; J: TRBJ2-7
DNA: TGCGCTAGCAGCTTAGGGGCGAGGGGGGGCCTCAATGAGCAGTTCTTC; CDR3: CASSLGARGGLNEQFF; V: TRBV7-7; size: NA; D: NA; J: TRBJ2-1
DNA: TGTGCCAGCAGTCCAAGTCCCTACAATGAGCAGTTCTTC; CDR3: CASSPSPYNEQFF; V: TRBV6-5; size: NA; D: NA; J: TRBJ2-1
DNA: TGTGCCAGCAGCTTTTTAGCGGGGGGGTACGAGCAGTACTTC; CDR3: CASSFLAGGYEQYF; V: TRBV7-9; size: NA; D: TRBD2; J: TRBJ2-7
DNA: TGTGCCAGCAGTTTAAGCGGCATAGGGGCAGATACGCAGTATTTT; CDR3: CASSLSGIGADTQYF; V: TRBV28; size: NA; D: NA; J: TRBJ2-3
DNA: TGTGCCAGCAGTGAAATGGGTGATGGAAACACCATATATTTT; CDR3: CASSEMGDGNTIYF; V: TRBV2; size: NA; D: NA; J: TRBJ1-3
DNA: TGTGCTAGCAGCTTAGTGCAGGGTGAGACCCAGTACTTC; CDR3: CASSLVQGETQYF; V: TRBV7-7; size: NA; D: NA; J: TRBJ2-5
DNA: TGTGCCAGCAGCACTCGGGACAGCTACGAGCAGTACTTC; CDR3: CASSTRDSYEQYF; V: TRBV7-2; size: NA; D: TRBD1; J: TRBJ2-7
DNA: TGCGCCAGCAGCCTCCCCCTGATACAGAGTTCCCCCTACGAGCAGTACTTC; CDR3: CASSLPLIQSSPYEQYF; V: TRBV5-1; size: once; D: NA; J: TRBJ2-7
DNA: TGTGCCAGCAGCTTAGGGCGGTGGCGGGGGGCCCCTCATGAGCAGTTCTTC; CDR3: CASSLGRWRGAPHEQFF; V: TRBV11-2; size: NA; D: TRBD2; J: TRBJ2-1
DNA: TGCAGCGTTGTCCGGGTGACTAGCACAGATACGCAGTATTTT; CDR3: CSVVRVTSTDTQYF; V: TRBV29-1; size: NA; D: NA; J: TRBJ2-3
DNA: TGTGCCAGCAGCTTGGGACAGGGCGCTGAAAAACTGTTTTTT; CDR3: CASSLGQGAEKLFF; V: TRBV11-2; size: NA; D: TRBD1; J: TRBJ1-4
DNA: TGTGCCAGCACAGGCTCTGGGGCCAACGTCCTGACTTTC; CDR3: CASTGSGANVLTF; V: TRBV5-6; size: NA; D: NA; J: TRBJ2-6
DNA: TGCGCCAGCAGTGAGACAGGGAGAGCTGAAGCTTTCTTT; CDR3: CASSETGRAEAFF; V: TRBV10-1; size: once; D: NA; J: TRBJ1-1